This TCR beta chain originates from a study of T cell responses to AZD1222 COVID-19 vaccine. Study-wide points: Females made up more of the donors, who were largely white British, and clonal diversity may have come out too low. Reportedly, nearly half the spike-specific TCRs target unmutated variant regions.

The CDR3 is 14 amino acids. Germline V CDR1 and CDR2: SNHLY, FYNNEI. V trimming: 7 bases; J trimming: 0 bases; junction bases outside the gene matches: 4. Repertoires were generated with immunoSEQ multiplex PCR, while TCRdb's copy carries only in-frame clones and drops some. Altogether about 100,000 clones are present, about 85% being singletons, with the ten largest covering around 2%. With respect to this clone: Its matching antigen is unknown.

The gene calls are TRBV2 and TRBJ2-3, with TRBD2 matching over 7 bases. Material: peripheral blood, obtained on day 0 of AZD1222 vaccination. The sequence came from an adult in good health. The CDR3 region is CASKSGTSTDTQYF. Here the CDR3 DNA reads TGTGCCAGCAAAAGCGGGACGAGCACAGATACGCAGTATTTT.